This TCR beta chain came from a study of shared clonotypes between healthy human individuals. Points from the study as a whole: Generation probabilities were higher for clonotypes shared across all four sorted-subset donors than for unshared ones.

Germline-derived CDR1 and CDR2 are SGDLS and YYNGEE. V lost 5 bases to trimming and J lost 6 bases; unmatched junction nucleotides: 2. The CDR3 covers 14 residues. Assay: immunoSEQ multiplex PCR; the TCRdb copy retains only in-frame clones and omits some. The sample has approximately 1.4 million clones; 95% to 99% are singletons. Within Nashville, Tennessee resided all donors, each a Caucasian adult. A CD45RA-negative memory subset and a CD45RA+ naive subset were separated from the CD4+ cells. In the case of this clone: Antigen specificity is unknown.

The sequence derives from a man between 25 and 39 years old in good health. Specimen: naive CD4+ T cells sorted from blood. Subset in this sample: CD45RA+ positively selected. The chain combines TRBV9 with TRBJ2-2; TRBD2 matches at 12 bases. DNA for the CDR3: TGTGCCAGCAGGACTAGCGGGAGTTCCGGGGAGCTGTTTTTT. This translates into CASRTSGSSGELFF.